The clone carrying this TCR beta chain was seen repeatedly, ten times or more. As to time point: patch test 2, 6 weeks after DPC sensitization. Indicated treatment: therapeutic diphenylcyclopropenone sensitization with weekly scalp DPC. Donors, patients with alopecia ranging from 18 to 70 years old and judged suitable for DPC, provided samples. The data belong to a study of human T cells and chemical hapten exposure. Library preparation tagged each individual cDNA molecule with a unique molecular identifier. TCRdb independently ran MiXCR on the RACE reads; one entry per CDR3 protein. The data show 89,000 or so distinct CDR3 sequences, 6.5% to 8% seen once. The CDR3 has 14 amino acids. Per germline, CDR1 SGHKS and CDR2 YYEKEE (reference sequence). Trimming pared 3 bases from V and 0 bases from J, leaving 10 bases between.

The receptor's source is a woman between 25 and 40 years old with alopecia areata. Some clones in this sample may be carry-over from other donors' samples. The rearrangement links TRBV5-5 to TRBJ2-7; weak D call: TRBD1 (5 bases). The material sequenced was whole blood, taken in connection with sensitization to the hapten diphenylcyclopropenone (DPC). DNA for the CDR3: TGTGCCAGCAGCTGGGCAGGGTCCTCCTACGAGCAGTACTTC. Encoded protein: CASSWAGSSYEQYF.